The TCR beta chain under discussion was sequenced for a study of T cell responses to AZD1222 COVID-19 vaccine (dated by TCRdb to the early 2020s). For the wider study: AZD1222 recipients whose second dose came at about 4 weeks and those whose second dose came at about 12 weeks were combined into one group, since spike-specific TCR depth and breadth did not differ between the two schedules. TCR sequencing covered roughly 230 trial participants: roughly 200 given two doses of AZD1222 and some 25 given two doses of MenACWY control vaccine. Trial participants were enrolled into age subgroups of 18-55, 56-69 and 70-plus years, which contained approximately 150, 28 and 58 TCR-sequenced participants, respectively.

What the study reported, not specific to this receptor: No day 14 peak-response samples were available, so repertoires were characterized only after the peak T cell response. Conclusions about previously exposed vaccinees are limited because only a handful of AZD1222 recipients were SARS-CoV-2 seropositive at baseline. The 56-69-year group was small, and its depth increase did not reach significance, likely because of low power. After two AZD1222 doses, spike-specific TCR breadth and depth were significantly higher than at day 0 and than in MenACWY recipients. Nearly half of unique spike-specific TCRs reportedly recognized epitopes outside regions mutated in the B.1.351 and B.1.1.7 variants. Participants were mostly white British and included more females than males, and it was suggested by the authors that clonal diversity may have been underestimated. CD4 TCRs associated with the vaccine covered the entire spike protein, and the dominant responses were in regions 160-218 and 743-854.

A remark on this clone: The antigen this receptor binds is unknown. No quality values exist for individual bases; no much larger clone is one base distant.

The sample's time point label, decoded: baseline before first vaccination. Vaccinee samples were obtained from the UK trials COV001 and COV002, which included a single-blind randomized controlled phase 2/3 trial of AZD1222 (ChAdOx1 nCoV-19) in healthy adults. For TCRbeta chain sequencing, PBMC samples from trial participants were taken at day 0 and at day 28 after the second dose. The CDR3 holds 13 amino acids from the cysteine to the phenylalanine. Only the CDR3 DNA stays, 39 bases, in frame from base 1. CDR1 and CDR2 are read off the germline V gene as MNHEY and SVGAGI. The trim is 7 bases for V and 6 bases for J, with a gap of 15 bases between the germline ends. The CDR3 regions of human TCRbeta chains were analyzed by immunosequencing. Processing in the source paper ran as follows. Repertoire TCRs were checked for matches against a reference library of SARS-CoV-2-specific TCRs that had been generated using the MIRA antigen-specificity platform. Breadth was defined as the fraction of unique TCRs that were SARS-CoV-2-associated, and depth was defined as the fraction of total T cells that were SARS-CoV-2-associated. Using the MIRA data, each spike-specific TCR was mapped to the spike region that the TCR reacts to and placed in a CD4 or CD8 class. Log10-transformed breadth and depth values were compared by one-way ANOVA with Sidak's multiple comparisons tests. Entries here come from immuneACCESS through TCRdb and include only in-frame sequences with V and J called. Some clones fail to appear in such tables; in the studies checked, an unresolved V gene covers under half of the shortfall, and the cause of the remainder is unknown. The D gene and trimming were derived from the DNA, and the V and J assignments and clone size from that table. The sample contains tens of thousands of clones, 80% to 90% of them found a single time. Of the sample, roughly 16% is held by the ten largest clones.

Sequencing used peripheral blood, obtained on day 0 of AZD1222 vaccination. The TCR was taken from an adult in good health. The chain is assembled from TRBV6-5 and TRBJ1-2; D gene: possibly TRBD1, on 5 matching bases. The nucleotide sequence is TGTGCCAGCAAGGAATGGTCGACAGATGGCTACACCTTC. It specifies CASKEWSTDGYTF.